These 29 T cell receptor beta chains were all obtained from the same sample, sequenced in a study of blood T cells in healthy people across ages. A second PCR of 7 to 11 cycles used a sample-barcoded 5' primer and a J-beta primer mix. MiXCR was run by TCRdb on the 5' RACE reads, yielding one entry per CDR3 protein. In the table there are over 950,000 distinct CDR3 sequences, less than 45% of which are singletons. Sequencing was performed on blood. The receptors here all came from a man aged 18 to 30 in good health.

This clonotype has ten or more counts. The genes are TRBV12-3 or TRBV12-4 and TRBJ1-5; TRBD1 is a possible D gene (5 bases). The CDR3 is 15 amino acids. Trimming removed 0 bases at V and 1 base at J, with 7 bases between. CDR3 in amino acids: CASSLARASNQPQHF. CDR3 nucleotides: TGTGCCAGCAGTTTAGCCAGGGCAAGCAATCAGCCCCAGCATTTT.

The table lists this clonotype with a few counts. The V gene is TRBV4-1, the J gene TRBJ1-2; 8 bases line up with TRBD1. V was pared by 3 bases and J by 2 bases, with 11 bases of the junction left unmatched. The CDR3 contains 17 residues. CDR1 and CDR2 from the germline V gene are MGHRA and YSYEKL. Here the CDR3 DNA reads TGCGCCAGCAGCCAGAGCACACAGGGGGAAACCAACTATGGCTACACCTTC. This gives the protein CASSQSTQGETNYGYTF.

This clonotype was observed a few times. The genes are TRBV7-6 and TRBJ1-2; tentative D call: TRBD1 (6 bases). CDR3 length: 16 residues. Per the germline V gene, CDR1 is SGHVS and CDR2 is FNYEAQ. V lost 5 bases, J lost 0 bases, and 16 bases lay in between. The chain's CDR3 is CASSPTDSVANYGYTF. The CDR3, as DNA: TGTGCCAGCAGCCCCACGGACAGCGTCGCTAACTATGGCTACACCTTC.

This clonotype was seen a handful of times. V and J are TRBV6-6 and TRBJ2-3; 9 bases match TRBD2. In germline, CDR1 is MNHNY, CDR2 SVGAGI (reference sequence). The CDR3 is made up of 14 amino acids. V lost 5 bases to trimming and J lost 4 bases; unmatched junction nucleotides: 4. In DNA form, the CDR3 reads TGTGCCAGCAGTATAGTAGCGGGAGCAGATACGCAGTATTTT. Translation: CASSIVAGADTQYF.

This chain uses TRBV24-1 with TRBJ2-1; D may be TRBD2 (5 bases). This CDR3 is built from 13 residues. V lost 10 bases and J lost 3, with 12 bases in between. Germline assignment: CDR1 KGHDR and CDR2 SFDVKD. CDR3 bases: TGTGCCACTGGCCGCCGGGACTACAATGAGCAGTTCTTC. Translation: CATGRRDYNEQFF.

This rearrangement joins TRBV12-3 or TRBV12-4 to TRBJ2-5; D is possibly TRBD1 or TRBD2 (5 bases each). V lost 8 bases and J lost 5, with 18 bases in between. CDR3 length: 14 amino acids. CDR3 residues: CASGSCEGWETQYF. The CDR3 DNA reads TGTGCCAGCGGATCGTGCGAGGGGTGGGAGACCCAGTACTTC.

This clonotype was seen more than once but under ten times. This chain links TRBV6-5 with TRBJ1-1; D unresolved. V was pared by 6 bases and J by 1 base, with 18 bases between. The CDR3 covers 16 residues. The germline V gene encodes CDR1 MNHEY and CDR2 SVGAGI. CDR3 sequence reads: CASSRLRPEPNTEAFF. The CDR3 DNA reads as TGTGCCAGCAGCCGACTTAGACCCGAGCCGAACACTGAAGCTTTCTTT.

A few counts support this clonotype. The V and J genes are TRBV2 and TRBJ1-2; 7 nucleotides agree with TRBD1. From germline, CDR1 is SNHLY and CDR2 FYNNEI. This CDR3 spans 14 amino acids. The ends lost 6 bases at V and 1 base at J; junction bases unmatched: 5. The CDR3 DNA reads TGTGCCAGCAGGTCCGGGACAGTTAACTATGGCTACACCTTC. Residues: CASRSGTVNYGYTF.

Here the CDR3 DNA reads TGTGCCAGCAGCGCCCGGAAATTTAACTATGGCTACACCTTC. The encoded protein is CASSARKFNYGYTF. The gene calls are TRBV21-1 and TRBJ1-2; the D call of TRBD1 is as the table states it, not checked on the DNA. TRBV21-1 is designated a pseudogene. CDR3 length equals 14 residues.

The chain couples TRBV10-3 to TRBJ1-2; D possibly corresponds to TRBD1 (5 bases). The V gene's germline CDR1 is ENHRY and CDR2 SYGVKD. The CDR3 extends over 13 amino acids. Deletions cut 3 bases from V and 6 bases from J, with 11 bases between. The CDR3: CAISDGAVNGYTF. The CDR3 coding sequence is TGTGCCATCAGTGATGGGGCAGTCAATGGCTACACCTTC.

The CDR3: CASSPKSDHLGTDTQYF. The CDR3 bases are TGTGCCAGCAGTCCGAAGTCGGACCACTTAGGCACAGATACGCAGTATTTT. The genes are TRBV6-6 and TRBJ2-3; D ambiguous. Germline V gene sequence: CDR1 MNHNY, CDR2 SVGAGI (reference sequence). The CDR3 totals 17 residues. The V gene lost 5 bases and the J gene lost 1 base, with 19 bases spanning the gap.

This clonotype occurred a few times. V and J are TRBV7-9 and TRBJ1-3; no firm D call. Germline loops: CDR1 SEHNR, CDR2 FQNEAQ (reference sequence). The CDR3 length is 15 residues. V was pared by 7 bases and J by 3 bases, with 16 bases between. The CDR3 spells CASTSGRHGGNTIYF. As DNA, the CDR3 is TGTGCCAGCACCTCCGGACGACACGGTGGAAACACCATATATTTT. Combining the CDR3 with reference TRBV7-9 and TRBJ1-3 gives the whole variable domain DTGVSQNPRHKITKRGQNVTFRCDPISEHNRLYWYRQTLGQGPEFLTYFQNEAQLEKSRLLSDRFSAERPKGSFSTLEIQRTEQGDSAMYLCASTSGRHGGNTIYFGEGSWLTVV.

The chain recombines TRBV12-3 or TRBV12-4 with TRBJ2-1; 7 bases are shared with TRBD2. CDR3 length: 16 residues. Germline trimming cut 0 bases from V and 2 bases from J; bases unmatched to any gene: 4. The CDR3 spells CASSLAGGTTYNEQFF. CDR3 DNA sequence: TGTGCCAGCAGTTTAGCGGGGGGGACGACCTACAATGAGCAGTTCTTC.

Only a few counts were recorded for this clonotype. V is TRBV6-1 and J is TRBJ2-3, with TRBD2 identical over 10 bases. The CDR3 length is 15 residues. CDR1 is MNHNS, CDR2 SASEGT, per germline. V was pared by 2 bases and J by 2 bases, with 1 base of the junction left unmatched. The DNA of the CDR3 is TGTGCCAGCAGTGAACTAGCGGGGGACACAGATACGCAGTATTTT. This gives the protein CASSELAGDTDTQYF.

In its sample, this clonotype was seen once. The rearrangement links TRBV15 to TRBJ2-2, with D unclear. The germline CDR1 and CDR2 sequences are LNHNV and YYDKDF (reference sequence). The CDR3 spans 16 residues. V was trimmed by 3 bases and J by 0 bases, leaving 11 bases between them. The DNA for the CDR3 is TGTGCCACCAGCAGGAAAGGTGCTACGAACACCGGGGAGCTGTTTTTT. Amino acid sequence: CATSRKGATNTGELFF.

This clonotype turned up a few times. This chain joins TRBV12-3 or TRBV12-4 and TRBJ1-4; TRBD1 aligns across 9 bases. The CDR3 is 14 residues long. V lost 6 bases, J lost 8 bases, and 7 bases stayed unmatched. CDR3 DNA sequence: TGTGCCAGCAGCGGACAGGGGATAGGGGAAAAACTGTTTTTT. This gives the protein CASSGQGIGEKLFF.

The rearrangement joins TRBV4-1 to TRBJ1-5; D is unresolved. This CDR3 spans 15 amino acids. Germline values: CDR1 MGHRA, CDR2 YSYEKL. Trimming cost V 0 bases and J 4 bases, with 10 bases left between them. The CDR3 nucleotides are TGCGCCAGCAGCCAAGAAGGATTCACAAATCAGCCCCAGCATTTT. Translated: CASSQEGFTNQPQHF.

This clonotype was seen more than once but under ten times. This chain joins TRBV9 and TRBJ1-2; no definite D call. The CDR3 covers 16 residues. V lost 3 bases and J lost 6, with 21 bases in between. From germline, CDR1 is SGDLS and CDR2 YYNGEE. The CDR3 nucleotides are TGTGCCAGCAGCGCCGTCGGCCGGCAGGAGAGAAATGGCTACACCTTC. It codes for CASSAVGRQERNGYTF.

In this sample, this clonotype turned up a few times. The rearrangement joins TRBV6-5 to TRBJ1-4; 8 nucleotides agree with TRBD1. Germline loops: CDR1 MNHEY, CDR2 SVGAGI. This CDR3 is built from 15 residues. V shed 0 bases and J 7 bases; nucleotides not matched to a gene: 4. The CDR3 sequence: CASSYSRQGAEKLFF. The CDR3 bases are TGTGCCAGCAGTTACTCGAGGCAGGGGGCTGAAAAACTGTTTTTT.

This clonotype showed up many times. A read error is possible here, since a much larger clone lies one base away. V gene TRBV6-6 combines with J gene TRBJ2-5, with D possibly matching TRBD1 (6 bases). With 0 bases removed from V and 7 bases from J, the gap between germline ends came to 21 bases. The CDR3 is 17 residues long. Germline V gives CDR1 MNHNY, CDR2 SVGAGI (reference sequence). Written as DNA, the CDR3 is TGTGCCAGCAGTTACTCGATAGGGCGTGGGACAAAGAGGACCCAGTACTTC. It codes for CASSYSIGRGTKRTQYF.

This clonotype was seen only a few times. This rearrangement joins TRBV9 to TRBJ2-1; TRBD1 aligns across 8 bases. J lost 4 bases, V lost 0 bases, and 3 bases had no gene match. This CDR3 region has 15 residues. Germline-derived CDR1 and CDR2 are SGDLS and YYNGEE. The CDR3 here is CASSVVGTGYNEQFF. The DNA for the CDR3 is TGTGCCAGCAGCGTAGTCGGGACAGGTTACAATGAGCAGTTCTTC.

This clonotype was seen more than once but under ten times. J is TRBJ1-4 and V is TRBV29-1; 7 nucleotides match TRBD1. Looked up from germline, CDR1 is SQVTM and CDR2 is ANQGSEA. J was trimmed by 3 bases and V by 7 bases; bases with no gene match: 2. The CDR3 covers 12 residues. The CDR3 loop reads CSGGQSNEKLFF. CDR3 DNA: TGCAGCGGGGGACAGTCTAATGAAAAACTGTTTTTT.

The chain uses TRBV27 and TRBJ1-5; D perhaps matches TRBD1 (6 bases). This CDR3 spans 14 amino acids. Per the germline V gene, CDR1 is MNHEY and CDR2 is SMNVEV (reference sequence). V lost 3 bases, J lost 5 bases, and 11 bases lay in between. This CDR3 reads CASSFRGWDQPQHF. The CDR3 DNA reads as TGTGCCAGCAGTTTCAGGGGCTGGGATCAGCCCCAGCATTTT.

This clonotype turned up a few times. The CDR3 loop reads CAISEADVYGYTF. CDR3 nucleotide sequence: TGTGCCATCAGTGAGGCGGACGTCTATGGCTACACCTTC. The chain links TRBV10-3 to TRBJ1-2; D ambiguous. Germline values: CDR1 ENHRY, CDR2 SYGVKD. This CDR3 has 13 amino acids. Trimming pared 2 bases from V and 4 bases from J, leaving 8 bases between.

The V call is TRBV2, the J call TRBJ2-3, with D possibly matching TRBD2 (6 bases). CDR3 length: 15 amino acids. Trimming stripped 7 bases from V and 6 bases from J, with 20 bases between. The germline V gene has CDR1 SNHLY and CDR2 FYNNEI. The chain's CDR3 is CASKRPGLATDTQYF. Written as DNA, the CDR3 is TGTGCCAGCAAGAGGCCGGGACTGGCAACGGATACGCAGTATTTT.

This clonotype was counted a few times. The chain is built from TRBV20-1 and TRBJ2-3; D is tentatively TRBD1 or TRBD2 (5 bases each). The CDR3 runs 16 residues. The germline V gene encodes CDR1 DFQATT and CDR2 SNEGSKA (reference sequence). V shed 1 base and J shed 0 bases, with 14 bases lying between them. CDR3: CSARAPRGGSTDTQYF. CDR3 DNA: TGCAGTGCTAGAGCCCCCCGGGGCGGTAGCACAGATACGCAGTATTTT.

This clonotype was seen a handful of times. J is TRBJ2-1 and V is TRBV4-3; D ambiguous. Germline V gene data show CDR1 as LGHNA and CDR2 as YSLEER. V lost 4 bases to trimming and J lost 4 bases, with 14 bases between them. This CDR3 spans 15 amino acids. The CDR3 DNA follows: TGCGCCAGCAGCCCACAAGTCCCACCTTACAATGAGCAGTTCTTC. Translated, it gives CASSPQVPPYNEQFF.

The rearrangement uses TRBV24-1 and TRBJ2-5; 7 nucleotides align to TRBD1. The CDR3 sequence is 16 residues long. Germline loops: CDR1 KGHDR, CDR2 SFDVKD. Unmatched junction bases numbered 8, after V lost 2 bases and J lost 3 bases. CDR3 DNA sequence: TGTGCCACCAGTGATTCCCACGGGACAGATAAAGAGACCCAGTACTTC. This sequence encodes CATSDSHGTDKETQYF.

This rearrangement joins TRBV20-1 to TRBJ1-5, with D possibly TRBD1 on 6 matching bases. The CDR3 contains 13 residues. Germline-derived CDR1 and CDR2 are DFQATT and SNEGSKA (reference sequence). V lost 1 base and J lost 6, with 10 bases in between. The chain's CDR3 is CSARGGASQPQHF. CDR3 coding DNA: TGCAGTGCTAGAGGGGGGGCTAGTCAGCCCCAGCATTTT.